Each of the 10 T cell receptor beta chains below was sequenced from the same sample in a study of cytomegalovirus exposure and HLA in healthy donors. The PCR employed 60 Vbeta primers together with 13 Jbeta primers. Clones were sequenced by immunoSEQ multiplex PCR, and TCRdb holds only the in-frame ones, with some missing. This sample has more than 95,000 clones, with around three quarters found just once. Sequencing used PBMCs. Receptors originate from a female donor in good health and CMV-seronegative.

In nucleotides, the CDR3 is TGTGCCAGCAGCCCACAGTCCGGAAGCTCCTACGAGCAGTACTTC. Its translation is CASSPQSGSSYEQYF. The V and J genes are TRBV7-9 and TRBJ2-7; D remains ambiguous. This CDR3 spans 15 amino acids. V was clipped by 5 bases and J by 0 bases, with 14 bases between them. CDR1 is SEHNR and CDR2 is FQNEAQ in the germline V gene (reference sequence). The full variable domain, with the rest looked up from reference TRBV7-9 and TRBJ2-7, is DTGVSQNPRHKITKRGQNVTFRCDPISEHNRLYWYRQTLGQGPEFLTYFQNEAQLEKSRLLSDRFSAERPKGSFSTLEIQRTEQGDSAMYLCASSPQSGSSYEQYFGPGTRLTVT.

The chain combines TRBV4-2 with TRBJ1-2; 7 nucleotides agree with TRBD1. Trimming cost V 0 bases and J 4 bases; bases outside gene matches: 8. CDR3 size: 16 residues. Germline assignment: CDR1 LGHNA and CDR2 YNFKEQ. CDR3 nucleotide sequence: TGTGCCAGCAGCCAAGAGGCTTCAGGGGGTCTCTATGGCTACACCTTC. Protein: CASSQEASGGLYGYTF.

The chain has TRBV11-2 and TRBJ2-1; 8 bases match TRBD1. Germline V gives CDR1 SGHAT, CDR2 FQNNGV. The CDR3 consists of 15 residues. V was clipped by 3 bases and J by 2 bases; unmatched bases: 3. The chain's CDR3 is CASSFTRGPYNEQFF. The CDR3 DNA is TGTGCCAGCAGCTTCACCAGGGGGCCCTACAATGAGCAGTTCTTC.

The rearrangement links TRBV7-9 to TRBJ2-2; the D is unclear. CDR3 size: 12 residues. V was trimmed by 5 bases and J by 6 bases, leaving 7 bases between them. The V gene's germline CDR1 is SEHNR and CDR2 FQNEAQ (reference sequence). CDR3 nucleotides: TGTGCCAGCAGCCATGCGGCCGGGGAGCTGTTTTTT. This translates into CASSHAAGELFF.

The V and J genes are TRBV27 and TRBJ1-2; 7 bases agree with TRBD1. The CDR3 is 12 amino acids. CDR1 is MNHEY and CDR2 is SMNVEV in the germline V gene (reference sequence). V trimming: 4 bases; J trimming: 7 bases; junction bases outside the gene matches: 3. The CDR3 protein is CASSSQGFGYTF. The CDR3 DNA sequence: TGTGCCAGCAGTTCACAGGGGTTTGGCTACACCTTC.

This chain's CDR3 is CASSDWLAGGNNEQFF. DNA for the CDR3: TGTGCCAGCAGTGATTGGCTAGCGGGAGGGAACAATGAGCAGTTCTTC. The J gene is TRBJ2-1, the V gene TRBV2; 12 bases match TRBD2. This CDR3 has 16 amino acids. V trimming: 3 bases; J trimming: 5 bases; junction bases outside the gene matches: 5. Looked up from germline, CDR1 is SNHLY and CDR2 is FYNNEI.

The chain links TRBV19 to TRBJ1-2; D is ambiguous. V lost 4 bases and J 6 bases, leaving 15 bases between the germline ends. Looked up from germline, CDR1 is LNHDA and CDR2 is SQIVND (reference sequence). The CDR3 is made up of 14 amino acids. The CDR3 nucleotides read TGTGCCAGTAGTACCCTCGGCGGGCAAGATGGCTACACCTTC. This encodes CASSTLGGQDGYTF. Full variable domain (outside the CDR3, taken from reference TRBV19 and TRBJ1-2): DGGITQSPKYLFRKEGQNVTLSCEQNLNHDAMYWYRQDPGQGLRLIYYSQIVNDFQKGDIAEGYSVSREKKESFPLTVTSAQKNPTAFYLCASSTLGGQDGYTFGSGTRLTVV.

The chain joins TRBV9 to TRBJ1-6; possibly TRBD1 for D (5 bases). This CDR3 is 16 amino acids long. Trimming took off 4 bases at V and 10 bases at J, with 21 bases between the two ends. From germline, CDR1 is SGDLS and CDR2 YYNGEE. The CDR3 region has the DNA TGTGCCAGCAGCCGAGACCAGTTTTCCGGGGGATCACCCCTCCACTTT. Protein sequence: CASSRDQFSGGSPLHF.

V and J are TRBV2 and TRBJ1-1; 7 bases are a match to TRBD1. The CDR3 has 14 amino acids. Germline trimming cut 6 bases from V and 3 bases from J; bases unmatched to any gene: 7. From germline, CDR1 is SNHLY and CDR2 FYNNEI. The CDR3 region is CASRARQGYTEAFF. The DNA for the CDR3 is TGTGCCAGCAGGGCCAGACAGGGCTACACTGAAGCTTTCTTT.

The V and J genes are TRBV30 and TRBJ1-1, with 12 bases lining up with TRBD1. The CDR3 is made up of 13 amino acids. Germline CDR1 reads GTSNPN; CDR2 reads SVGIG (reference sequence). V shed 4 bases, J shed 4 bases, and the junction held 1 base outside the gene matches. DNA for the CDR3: TGTGCCTGGACGGGACAGGGGGCCACTGAAGCTTTCTTT. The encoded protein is CAWTGQGATEAFF.